Only a few counts were recorded for the clone carrying this TCR beta chain. Trimming took off 8 bases at V and 3 bases at J, with 17 bases between the two ends. The germline gives CDR1 MDHEN, CDR2 SYDVKM. The CDR3 sequence is 15 residues long. This sample stems from a study of blood T cell repertoires in COVID-19. Sequencing used immunoSEQ multiplex PCR; TCRdb keeps in-frame clones, though not all of them. The table includes more than 150,000 clones, more than 65% detected once. The J gene is TRBJ2-1, the V gene TRBV28; perhaps TRBD1 as D (6 bases). The origin of this receptor is a man aged 50 to 59 who had recovered from COVID-19. Input material: PBMCs or T cells enriched from blood (not recorded which). The CDR3 loop is CASGPPGVIYNEQFF. The DNA of the CDR3 is TGTGCCAGCGGACCTCCAGGGGTGATCTACAATGAGCAGTTCTTC.